This T cell receptor (beta chain) stems from a study of CD8 T cells in Susac syndrome (dated by TCRdb to the late 2010s). About the investigation overall: The study used repertoire sequencing to test whether antigen drove CD8+ T cell activation and differentiation in Susac syndrome.

V loses 6 bases, J loses 4 bases, and the germline ends lie 19 bases apart. CDR1 and CDR2 were assigned from the germline V gene as MGHDK and SYGVNS. The CDR3 measures 15 amino acids from cysteine to phenylalanine. Only the CDR3 portion is preserved as DNA: 45 bases, with reading frame beginning at the first base. As concerns this clonotype: What antigen it recognizes has not been identified. No per-base quality is available; no much larger clone lies one base away.

RNA was extracted using the RNeasy kit, and roughly 0.5 to 1 ug of the RNA was reverse transcribed with random hexamers. The immunoSEQ multiplex PCR assay, which covers 54 Vbeta and 13 Jbeta segments, was used to amplify TCR beta CDR3 regions. Bias from PCR amplification was corrected by using a synthetic template baseline for primer optimization and for computational correction. Regarding the original processing steps: Reads were annotated to V, D and J genes per IMGT and analyzed with immunoSEQ Analyzer, keeping only productive sequences. To calculate clonality, Shannon entropy was normalized by log2 of the number of productive unique sequences and then subtracted from one. For each patient and control, public and private clones were evaluated among the 100 most prevalent clones. A clone was defined as Susac-specific if it was absent from the healthy and MS cohorts, from over 1,000 published viral clones and from other ImmuneACCESS disease sequences. Clones were called with MiXCR by TCRdb after fastp trimmed the public reads at Q25, and only in-frame beta chains were retained. CDR3 protein sequences are deduplicated, and each keeps its most common genes and DNA. The V and J calls here are based on TCRdb, not the publication. Present in this sample are fewer than 350,000 distinct CDR3 sequences, roughly nine tenths of which were seen just once. Of the sample, 0.065% falls within the top ten clones.

Peripheral blood CD8+ and CD4+ T cells from healthy donors, Susac syndrome patients and multiple sclerosis patients were profiled using high-throughput TCR beta sequencing. Treatment-naive patients with stable or active relapsing-remitting disease fulfilling revised McDonald criteria were used as multiple sclerosis controls. CD8+ TEMRA cells were enriched by FACS, while bulk CD8+ and CD4+ T cells were purified by magnetic negative isolation. Blood was collected in EDTA tubes and processed within 24 hours, with PBMCs isolated through density gradient centrifugation. PBMCs intended for TCR sequencing were cryopreserved in liquid nitrogen and thawed later in a water bath at 37 degrees C. The sorted or isolated CD4+, CD8+ and CD8+ TEMRA cells reached a purity of at least 90%. General conclusions and limits of the study: The number of individuals in the TCR sequencing and HLA analysis was recognized as being relatively small.

The sequence came from a human donor with multiple sclerosis. The sequence is built from TRBV25-1 and TRBJ2-7; no D gene is confidently identified. The sample was CD4+ T cells from PBMCs. Read as DNA, the sequence is TGTGCCAGCAGCCCACCATCCGAAAAAGGATACGAGCAGTACTTC. Its product reads: CASSPPSEKGYEQYF.